This TCR beta chain was recorded in a study of CD8 T cells in Susac syndrome. The CDR3 sequence is 13 residues long. The V end was cut by 2 bases, the J end by 3 bases, with 5 bases between. The germline V gene has CDR1 SGHRS and CDR2 YFSETQ. The multiple sclerosis control group was made up of treatment-naive patients with stable or active relapsing-remitting disease. RNA amounts of roughly 0.45 to 1 ug underwent reverse transcription with random hexamers. Amplification of TCR beta CDR3 used immunoSEQ multiplex PCR across 54 Vbeta and 13 Jbeta. TCRdb independently ran MiXCR on the immunoSEQ multiplex PCR reads; one entry per CDR3 protein. The sample holds around 200,000 distinct CDR3 sequences, approximately 95% seen once.

The receptor was derived from a human donor with multiple sclerosis. The sample taken for sequencing was CD4+ T cells from PBMCs. The chain recombines TRBV5-1 with TRBJ2-2; D is unresolved. The CDR3 spells CASSFSDTGELFF. CDR3 DNA sequence: TGCGCCAGCAGCTTTTCAGACACCGGGGAGCTGTTTTTT.